This passage covers 24 T cell receptor beta chains from one sample sequenced in a study of blood T cell repertoires in COVID-19. Profiled with immunoSEQ multiplex PCR; TCRdb holds only in-frame clones, not every one. Here the sample spans roughly 50,000 clones, less than 90% being singletons. Sequencing was carried out using peripheral blood. The origin of the receptors is a human donor in a cohort sampled during active COVID-19.

The rearrangement uses TRBV6-5 and TRBJ1-2; 8 nucleotides match TRBD1. The J segment lost 13 bases and the V segment lost 3 bases, leaving 7 bases of the junction unmatched. CDR1 is MNHEY and CDR2 is SVGAGI in the germline V gene. This CDR3 is 12 amino acids long. The CDR3 sequence: CASSYSRGPFTF. In nucleotides, the CDR3 is TGTGCCAGCAGTTATTCCAGGGGGCCTTTCACCTTC.

V is TRBV19 and J is TRBJ2-2; the D gene is possibly TRBD1 (5 bases). The CDR3 is 13 residues long. With 9 bases removed from V and 5 bases from J, the gap between germline ends came to 13 bases. Germline CDR1 and CDR2: LNHDA and SQIVND (reference sequence). The DNA for the CDR3 is TGTGCCAGCCGAACCCAGGGAACCGGGGAGCTGTTTTTT. Its translation: CASRTQGTGELFF.

This clone was detected once. The chain joins TRBV6-6 to TRBJ2-2, with 7 bases that match TRBD1. The CDR3 loop spans 15 amino acids. The V gene's germline CDR1 is MNHNY and CDR2 SVGAGI (reference sequence). Trimming took 4 bases from V and 5 from J; bases not matched to a gene: 7. The CDR3: CASSLDRVDTGELFF. The CDR3 DNA reads as TGTGCCAGCAGTTTAGACAGGGTGGATACCGGGGAGCTGTTTTTT.

V usage is TRBV11-2 and J usage is TRBJ2-4; a weak D match, TRBD1 (5 bases). The V gene's germline CDR1 is SGHAT and CDR2 FQNNGV. CDR3 length: 15 residues. The V and J ends lost 7 bases and 0 bases respectively, with 13 bases between them. The CDR3 DNA reads as TGTGCCAGCACCCTGACAGACCTAGCCAAAAACATTCAGTACTTC. It specifies CASTLTDLAKNIQYF.

The rearrangement uses TRBV7-2 and TRBJ1-3; TRBD1 is a possible D gene (5 bases). The CDR3 is made up of 17 amino acids. CDR1 is SGHTA and CDR2 is FQGNSA in the germline V gene. Trimming took 1 base from V and 0 from J, leaving 13 bases between them. DNA of the CDR3: TGTGCCAGCAGCTTAGGGGGGGGGACGGTCTCTGGAAACACCATATATTTT. Amino acids: CASSLGGGTVSGNTIYF.

This chain joins TRBV28 and TRBJ2-3, with D perhaps TRBD1 (6 bases). This CDR3 is built from 15 residues. Germline V CDR1 and CDR2: MDHEN, SYDVKM. V lost 2 bases and J 2 bases, leaving 11 bases between the germline ends. Here the CDR3 reads CASSLRTVFTDTQYF. CDR3 DNA: TGTGCCAGCAGTTTACGGACAGTCTTCACAGATACGCAGTATTTT.

V gene TRBV2 combines with J gene TRBJ2-3; D gene uncertain. Between the trimmed V and J ends, which lost 5 bases and 0 bases, there was a span of 12 bases. Per germline, CDR1 SNHLY and CDR2 FYNNEI. The CDR3 totals 15 residues. The CDR3: CASSQRPGSTDTQYF. CDR3 DNA sequence: TGTGCCAGCAGTCAACGCCCCGGGAGCACAGATACGCAGTATTTT.

The chain combines TRBV9 with TRBJ2-1; 8 bases fit TRBD2. The CDR3 covers 17 residues. Trimming took 3 bases from V and 2 from J; bases not matched to a gene: 10. Per the germline V gene, CDR1 is SGDLS and CDR2 is YYNGEE. The CDR3 DNA is TGTGCCAGCAGCGCCCGGGGTAGCGGGACCACCTACAATGAGCAGTTCTTC. Protein product: CASSARGSGTTYNEQFF. The complete variable domain, with remaining parts taken from reference TRBV9 and TRBJ2-1, reads DSGVTQTPKHLITATGQRVTLRCSPRSGDLSVYWYQQSLDQGLQFLIQYYNGEERAKGNILERFSAQQFPDLHSELNLSSLELGDSALYFCASSARGSGTTYNEQFFGPGTRLTVL.

The CDR3 DNA reads TGTGCCAGCAGATCCGACAGGGTGGGTGGCTACACCTTC. Translation: CASRSDRVGGYTF. The rearrangement uses TRBV5-4 and TRBJ1-2; the match to TRBD1 covers 7 bases. The CDR3 extends over 13 amino acids. V trimming: 5 bases; J trimming: 7 bases; junction bases outside the gene matches: 8. Germline CDR1 and CDR2: SGHNT and YYREEE (reference sequence).

The V call is TRBV7-2, the J call TRBJ2-2; 7 positions agree with TRBD1. CDR1 and CDR2 from the germline V gene are SGHTA and FQGNSA. This CDR3 spans 14 amino acids. J gave up 6 bases and V 5 bases, and 6 bases lay outside the gene matches. The CDR3 nucleotides are TGTGCCAGCAGCGTACAGGGGTATGCCGGGGAGCTGTTTTTT. Its protein product is CASSVQGYAGELFF.

This clone was found once. This rearrangement joins TRBV4-1 to TRBJ2-5, with 7 bases matching TRBD1. There are 15 residues in the CDR3. Germline V lookup: CDR1 MGHRA, CDR2 YSYEKL. Germline trimming cut 2 bases from V and 2 bases from J; bases unmatched to any gene: 5. CDR3 amino acids: CASSQRTGDQETQYF. CDR3 sequence (DNA): TGCGCCAGCAGCCAACGCACAGGGGATCAAGAGACCCAGTACTTC.

J is TRBJ1-4 and V is TRBV4-1; D unclear. V lost 0 bases, J lost 8 bases, and 13 bases lay in between. Germline V gene sequence: CDR1 MGHRA, CDR2 YSYEKL. The CDR3 length is 15 residues. CDR3 nucleotides: TGCGCCAGCAGCCAAGACTCCGGGAACCTAGAAAAACTGTTTTTT. Translation gives CASSQDSGNLEKLFF.

This clone was found a few times. The chain recombines TRBV5-4 with TRBJ1-2, with TRBD1 identical over 7 bases. This CDR3 has 13 residues. After removal of 4 bases from V and 4 bases from J, the junction contained 4 bases not matched to a gene. CDR1 and CDR2 (germline): SGHNT, YYREEE (reference sequence). The CDR3, as DNA: TGTGCCAGCAGCCTGGGACAGTCCTATGGCTACACCTTC. Translation: CASSLGQSYGYTF.

Only one count was recorded for this clone. This chain joins TRBV20-1 and TRBJ1-6; D ambiguous. Germline V gene data show CDR1 as DFQATT and CDR2 as SNEGSKA (reference sequence). The CDR3 loop spans 12 amino acids. Trimming shortened V by 3 bases and J by 9 bases, and 9 bases separated the two germline ends. Here the CDR3 reads CSASGVGSPLHF. The DNA for the CDR3 is TGCAGTGCTAGTGGCGTCGGTTCACCCCTCCACTTT.

Here the CDR3 DNA reads TGTGCCAGCAGTGACCCCGGGACAGGGACACAATTTGAGCAGTTCTTC. Encoded protein: CASSDPGTGTQFEQFF. The V and J genes are TRBV6-4 and TRBJ2-1; 9 bases fit TRBD1. Germline assignment: CDR1 MRHNA and CDR2 SNTAGT. Unmatched junction bases numbered 11, after V lost 2 bases and J lost 9 bases. The CDR3 contains 16 residues.

This rearrangement joins TRBV4-2 to TRBJ2-5; 7 bases match TRBD2. V was pared by 1 base and J by 5 bases, with 7 bases of the junction left unmatched. The CDR3 is 15 residues long. The germline gives CDR1 LGHNA, CDR2 YNFKEQ. CDR3 residues: CASSQGTPGGETQYF. DNA of the CDR3: TGTGCCAGCAGCCAAGGGACACCCGGGGGGGAGACCCAGTACTTC.

The V and J genes are TRBV6-5 and TRBJ2-7, with 7 bases matching TRBD1. The CDR3 covers 14 residues. V was clipped by 2 bases and J by 0 bases; unmatched bases: 1. CDR1 is MNHEY, CDR2 SVGAGI, per germline. The DNA of the CDR3 is TGTGCCAGCAGTTACGGACAGGACTCCTACGAGCAGTACTTC. This sequence encodes CASSYGQDSYEQYF.

The rearrangement links TRBV28 to TRBJ2-5; 7 nucleotides align to TRBD2. The CDR3 totals 16 residues. With 5 bases clipped from V and 5 bases from J, the junction kept 14 bases outside the gene matches. Per germline, CDR1 MDHEN and CDR2 SYDVKM. CDR3: CASSPLGGEGRETQYF. In DNA form, the CDR3 reads TGTGCCAGCAGTCCCTTGGGGGGGGAGGGCCGGGAGACCCAGTACTTC.

The V and J genes are TRBV28 and TRBJ1-4; 8 bases agree with TRBD1. The V gene end was trimmed by 2 bases and the J gene end by 5 bases; junction bases not matched to a gene: 4. The CDR3 sequence is 15 residues long. Germline CDR1 and CDR2: MDHEN and SYDVKM. The CDR3 is CASSLDRGLNEKLFF. CDR3 in DNA: TGTGCCAGCAGTTTAGACAGGGGATTGAATGAAAAACTGTTTTTT.

This clone was detected only once. This chain uses TRBV2 with TRBJ2-5, with D maybe TRBD1 (5 bases). Germline lookup yields CDR1 SNHLY and CDR2 FYNNEI. This CDR3 has 13 amino acids. Trimming took 5 bases from V and 0 from J, leaving 7 bases between them. CDR3 sequence (DNA): TGTGCCAGCAGTACGGACAACCAAGAGACCCAGTACTTC. It translates to CASSTDNQETQYF.

The chain is built from TRBV24-1 and TRBJ2-1; 8 nucleotides agree with TRBD1. The CDR3 totals 16 residues. Germline lookup yields CDR1 KGHDR and CDR2 SFDVKD. V lost 0 bases and J lost 5; bases outside the gene matches: 5. CDR3 protein: CATSDLGRDRNNEQFF. The CDR3 coding sequence is TGTGCCACCAGTGATTTGGGGCGGGACAGGAACAATGAGCAGTTCTTC.

There are a few counts of this clone. V usage is TRBV2 and J usage is TRBJ2-2; TRBD2 aligns across 9 bases. The CDR3 length is 15 residues. Trimming removed 4 bases from V and 2 bases from J; junction bases left unmatched: 2. The V gene's germline CDR1 is SNHLY and CDR2 FYNNEI. The CDR3 spells CASSGSGSNTGELFF. The CDR3 DNA reads TGTGCCAGCAGTGGTAGCGGGAGTAACACCGGGGAGCTGTTTTTT.

This rearrangement joins TRBV4-3 to TRBJ2-1, with 14 bases fitting TRBD2. V was pared by 0 bases and J by 5 bases, with 12 bases of the junction left unmatched. CDR1 is LGHNA and CDR2 is YSLEER in the germline V gene. This CDR3 region has 20 residues. This chain's CDR3 is CASSQDRTSGRKAWNNEQFF. CDR3 nucleotide sequence: TGCGCCAGCAGCCAAGACCGGACTAGCGGGAGGAAAGCCTGGAACAATGAGCAGTTCTTC.

This clone occurred a few times. The genes are TRBV3-1 (or the pseudogene TRBV3-2) and TRBJ2-1; 13 bases are shared with TRBD2. J lost 2 bases, V lost 5 bases, and 6 bases had no gene match. Germline lookup yields CDR1 LGHDT and CDR2 YNNKEL (reference sequence). This CDR3 is built from 17 residues. Written as DNA, the CDR3 is TGTGCCAGCAGCTCACTAGCGGGAGGGCGTCCCTACAATGAGCAGTTCTTC. Translated, it gives CASSSLAGGRPYNEQFF.